This record covers a single T cell receptor (beta chain). As yet, its antigen is unknown. The sample is drawn from a study of cytomegalovirus exposure and HLA in healthy donors. Study-level results: The study listed 164 cytomegalovirus-associated TCR beta chains.

Using immunoSEQ multiplex PCR, the repertoire was profiled, and TCRdb retains in-frame clones only, with some absent. Among fewer than 60,000 clones listed, around 93% were seen once. The length of the CDR3 is 15 residues. V trimming: 7 bases; J trimming: 3 bases; junction bases outside the gene matches: 8. Germline CDR1 and CDR2: SNHLY and FYNNEI. The chain uses TRBV2 and TRBJ2-1, with 8 nucleotides matching TRBD1. This receptor was obtained from a woman aged 18-29 years in good health and CMV-seropositive. The sample was PBMCs. CDR3 sequence: CASIRGQGGYNEQFF. In nucleotides, the CDR3 is TGTGCCAGCATTAGAGGACAGGGAGGCTACAATGAGCAGTTCTTC.